This TCR beta chain was captured in a study of T cell changes during pregnancy in multiple sclerosis. CDR3 length: 15 residues. With 3 bases removed from V and 0 bases from J, the gap between germline ends came to 9 bases. Germline V gene data show CDR1 as MGHRA and CDR2 as YSYEKL. TCRdb keeps only in-frame clones here, not all; method: immunoSEQ multiplex PCR. The profile shows some 85,000 clones, about 94% of them singletons. The sequencing here drew on peripheral blood, taken in the third trimester of pregnancy. The chain has TRBV4-1 and TRBJ1-3; D gene unclear. This clonotype was sampled from a female donor with multiple sclerosis, enrolled in a pregnancy study. The CDR3 sequence: CASSHLFVSGNTIYF. The CDR3 DNA sequence: TGCGCCAGCAGCCATTTGTTCGTCTCTGGAAACACCATATATTTT.